This T cell receptor (beta chain) appears in the sequencing data of a study of T cells in Graves' hyperthyroidism and ophthalmopathy. Graves' hyperthyroidism was deemed stable absent ophthalmopathy progression within 18 months. Patients were aged 18 to 65, had disease duration under 2 months, and had newly diagnosed hyperthyroidism. Isolation of PBMCs was performed on around 9.8 ml fresh peripheral blood. Germline assignment: CDR1 MNHNY and CDR2 SVGAGI (reference sequence). The CDR3 sequence is 12 residues long. V gave up 10 bases and J gave up 4 bases; unmatched junction bases: 6. Authors of the study amplified TCR beta CDR3 regions from RNA transcripts. TCR CDR3 regions were first amplified by RT-PCR with HTBI primers. A single record per CDR3 protein comes from TCRdb applying MiXCR to the multiplex PCR reads. The repertoire holds about 840,000 distinct CDR3 sequences, with 38% as singletons. The table lists this clonotype with a few counts.

Sequencing was performed on blood. This TCR was sampled from a man younger than 30 with Graves' hyperthyroidism. The chain carries TRBV6-6 and TRBJ2-7, with 8 positions matching TRBD1. The CDR3, as DNA: TGTGCCACCTCGGACAGGGCTTACGAGCAGTACTTC. Protein: CATSDRAYEQYF.